This TCR beta chain was identified during a study of control samples from healthy donors and cancer patients (TCRdb year 2020). Points on this clone: Its antigen is not yet known. Base qualities are not at hand, and no much larger clone is one base apart.

From the germline V gene, CDR1 is SNHLY and CDR2 is FYNNEI. V is shortened by 1 base, J by 6 bases, and the region joining them spans 12 bases. The CDR3 goes from the cysteine to the phenylalanine over 15 residues. Solely the CDR3 DNA is kept, with 45 bases framed from the first base. The library was built by means of the immunoSEQ multiplex PCR assay. TCRdb carries this immuneACCESS record with in-frame sequences only. Its versions omit some clonotypes, under half of them owing to an unresolved V gene in the studies checked, with the rest unexplained. Across this sample there are 70,000 to 100,000 clones, with approximately 90% seen only once. The ten largest account for 1.5% to 2% of the sample.

The source of this sequence is an older woman with head and neck cancer. Recombination linked TRBV2 to TRBJ1-4, with no confidently assigned D gene. Sequencing was performed on PBMCs. The CDR3 sequence is CASSEGWGFDEKLFF. DNA sequence: TGTGCCAGCAGTGAAGGTTGGGGTTTTGATGAAAAACTGTTTTTT.